This is a list of T cell receptor beta chains from one sample in a study of blood T cell repertoires in COVID-19. The repertoire was sequenced with immunoSEQ multiplex PCR; TCRdb's copy has only in-frame clones and lacks some. Of over 85,000 clones in the sample, about 85% were seen once. Sequenced sample: peripheral blood. These receptors originate from a woman aged 80 or older with COVID-19, enrolled during active disease. Both conserved end residues are trimmed from each CDR3. The D gene is left open where the match is weak. Rows give clone size only sometimes, using once, few, many, or a class for an expanded clone.

j_call clone_size v_call d_call cdr3_aa
TRBJ1-1 . TRBV12-5 . ASGLPTYREGTEAF
TRBJ2-3 . TRBV5-1 . ASGGGGYSTDTQY
TRBJ1-1 once TRBV10-3 . AAASGEMNTEAF
TRBJ2-1 . TRBV28 . ASSLTRDEQF
TRBJ2-7 once TRBV27 TRBD2 ASSFGSSGSYEQY
TRBJ2-1 . TRBV5-1 TRBD2 ASSLGGTSPYEQF
TRBJ1-3 . TRBV7-9 . ASSFTGISGNTIY
TRBJ2-7 few TRBV28 TRBD1 ASRGTGAREQY
TRBJ2-3 . TRBV27 TRBD2 ASSRGRGLDTQY
TRBJ2-1 . TRBV27 TRBD1 ASSWDRAENNEQF
TRBJ1-1 few TRBV18 . ASSPTTGYTEAF
TRBJ1-2 . TRBV3-1/TRBV3-2 . ASSSWGEGKWYGYT
TRBJ2-1 once TRBV5-1 TRBD2 ASSGLAGGYNEQF
TRBJ2-5 . TRBV4-2 TRBD2 ATSSGTSGGAGETQY
TRBJ1-3 . TRBV6-6 . ASRRDGTSGNTIY
TRBJ1-6 once TRBV4-3 TRBD1 ASSQGGQGYNSPLH
TRBJ2-1 . TRBV30 . AWSTPGGLDYNEQF
TRBJ2-7 . TRBV2 TRBD1 AMGQDSYEQY
TRBJ2-7 . TRBV19 TRBD1 ASSSPRAGQGAYEQY
TRBJ1-4 . TRBV29-1 TRBD1 SVEWTGRAF